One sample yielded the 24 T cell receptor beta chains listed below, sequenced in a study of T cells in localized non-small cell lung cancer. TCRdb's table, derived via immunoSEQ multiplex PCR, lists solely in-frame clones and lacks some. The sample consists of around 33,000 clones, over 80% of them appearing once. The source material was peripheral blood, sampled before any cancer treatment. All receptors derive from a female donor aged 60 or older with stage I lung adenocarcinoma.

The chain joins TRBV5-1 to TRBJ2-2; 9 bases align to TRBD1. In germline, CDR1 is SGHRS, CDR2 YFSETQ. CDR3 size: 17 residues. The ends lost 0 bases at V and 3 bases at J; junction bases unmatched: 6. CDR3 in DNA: TGCGCCAGCAGCTTGGGGGGACAGGGCCCCTACACCGGGGAGCTGTTTTTT. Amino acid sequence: CASSLGGQGPYTGELFF.

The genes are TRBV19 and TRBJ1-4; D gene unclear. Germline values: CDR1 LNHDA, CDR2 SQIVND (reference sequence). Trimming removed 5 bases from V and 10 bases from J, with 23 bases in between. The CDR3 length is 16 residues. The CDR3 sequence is CASSATAPMGKGKLFF. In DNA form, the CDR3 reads TGTGCCAGTAGTGCCACGGCCCCGATGGGAAAGGGAAAACTGTTTTTT.

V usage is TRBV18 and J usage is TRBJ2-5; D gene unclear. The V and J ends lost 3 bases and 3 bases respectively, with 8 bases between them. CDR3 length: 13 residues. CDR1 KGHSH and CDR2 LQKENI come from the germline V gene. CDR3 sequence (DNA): TGTGCCAGCTCACCCCTCGAGGAAGAGACCCAGTACTTC. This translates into CASSPLEEETQYF.

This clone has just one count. The CDR3 DNA reads as TGCGCCAGCAGCTTGGCAGGGACCGGAAACACCATATATTTT. It yields the protein CASSLAGTGNTIYF. J is TRBJ1-3 and V is TRBV5-1; perhaps TRBD1 as D (5 bases). Germline CDR1 SGHRS, CDR2 YFSETQ. There are 14 residues in the CDR3. V was trimmed by 0 bases and J by 4 bases, leaving 8 bases between them.

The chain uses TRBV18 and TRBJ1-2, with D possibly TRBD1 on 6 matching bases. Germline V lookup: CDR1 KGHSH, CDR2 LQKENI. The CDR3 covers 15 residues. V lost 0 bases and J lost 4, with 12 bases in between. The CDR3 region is CASSPPADSTYGYTF. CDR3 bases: TGTGCCAGCTCACCACCGGCGGACAGCACCTATGGCTACACCTTC.

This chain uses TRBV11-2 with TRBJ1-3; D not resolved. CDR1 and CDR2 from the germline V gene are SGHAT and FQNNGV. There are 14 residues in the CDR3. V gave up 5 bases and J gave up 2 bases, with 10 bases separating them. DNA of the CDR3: TGTGCCAGCAGCCCCTCGGACCCTGGAAACACCATATATTTT. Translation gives CASSPSDPGNTIYF.

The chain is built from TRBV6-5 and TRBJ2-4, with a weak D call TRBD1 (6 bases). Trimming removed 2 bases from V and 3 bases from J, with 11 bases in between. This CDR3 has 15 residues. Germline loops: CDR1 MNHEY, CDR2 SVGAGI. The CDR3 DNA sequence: TGTGCCAGCAGTTACGGGGGCACCCTCAAAAACATTCAGTACTTC. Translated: CASSYGGTLKNIQYF.

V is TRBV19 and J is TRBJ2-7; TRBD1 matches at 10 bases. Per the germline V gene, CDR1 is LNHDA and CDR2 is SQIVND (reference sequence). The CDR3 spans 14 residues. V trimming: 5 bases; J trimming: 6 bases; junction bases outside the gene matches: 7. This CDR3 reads CASSVGTGAVEQYF. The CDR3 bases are TGTGCCAGTAGTGTGGGGACAGGGGCAGTCGAGCAGTACTTC.

Here the CDR3 DNA reads TGCGCCAGCAGCTTGGGTGGCGGCCTCGTTAACACCTTC. Translating it yields CASSLGGGLVNTF. This chain uses TRBV5-1 with TRBJ1-2, with unresolved D. V lost 0 bases and J 12 bases, leaving 15 bases between the germline ends. CDR3 length: 13 residues. The germline CDR1 and CDR2 sequences are SGHRS and YFSETQ.

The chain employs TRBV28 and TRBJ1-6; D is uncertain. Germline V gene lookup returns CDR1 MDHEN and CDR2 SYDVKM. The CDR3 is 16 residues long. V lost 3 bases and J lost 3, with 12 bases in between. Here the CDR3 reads CASSFSPHSYNSPLHF. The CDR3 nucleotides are TGTGCCAGCAGTTTCTCCCCACACAGCTATAATTCACCCCTCCACTTT.

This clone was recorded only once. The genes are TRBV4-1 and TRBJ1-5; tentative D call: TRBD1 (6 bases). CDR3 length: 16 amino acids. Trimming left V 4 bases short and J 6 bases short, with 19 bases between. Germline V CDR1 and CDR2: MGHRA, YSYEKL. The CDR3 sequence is CASSPDGGGIPQPQHF. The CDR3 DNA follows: TGCGCCAGCAGCCCAGACGGGGGGGGCATTCCTCAGCCCCAGCATTTT.

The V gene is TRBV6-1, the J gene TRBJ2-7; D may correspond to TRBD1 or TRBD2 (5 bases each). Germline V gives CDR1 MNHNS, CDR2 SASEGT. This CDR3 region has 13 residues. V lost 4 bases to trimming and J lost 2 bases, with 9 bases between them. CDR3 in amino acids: CASSGGPAYEQYF. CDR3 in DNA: TGTGCCAGCAGTGGGGGACCGGCCTACGAGCAGTACTTC.

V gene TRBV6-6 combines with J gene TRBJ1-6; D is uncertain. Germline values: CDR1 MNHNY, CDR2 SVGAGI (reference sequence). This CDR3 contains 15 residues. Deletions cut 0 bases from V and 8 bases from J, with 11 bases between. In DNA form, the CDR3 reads TGTGCCAGCAGTTACTCTACTGGGTTGGATTCACCCCTCCACTTT. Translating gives CASSYSTGLDSPLHF.

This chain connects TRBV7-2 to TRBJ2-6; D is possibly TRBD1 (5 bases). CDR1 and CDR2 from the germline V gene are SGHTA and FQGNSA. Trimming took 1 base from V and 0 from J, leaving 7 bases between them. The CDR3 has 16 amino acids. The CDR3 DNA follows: TGTGCCAGCAGCTTAGTTAGGGGCTCTGGGGCCAACGTCCTGACTTTC. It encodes CASSLVRGSGANVLTF.

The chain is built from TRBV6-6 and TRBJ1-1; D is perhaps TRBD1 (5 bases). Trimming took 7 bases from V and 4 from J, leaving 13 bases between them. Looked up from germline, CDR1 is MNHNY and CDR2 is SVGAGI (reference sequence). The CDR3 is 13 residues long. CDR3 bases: TGTGCCAGCAACAACCTAGGGGTCACTGAAGCTTTCTTT. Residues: CASNNLGVTEAFF.

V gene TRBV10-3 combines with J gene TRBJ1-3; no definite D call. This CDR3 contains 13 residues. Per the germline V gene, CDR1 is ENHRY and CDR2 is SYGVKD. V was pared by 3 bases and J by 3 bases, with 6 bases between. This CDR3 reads CAISESGGNTIYF. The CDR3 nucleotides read TGTGCCATCAGTGAATCGGGTGGAAACACCATATATTTT.

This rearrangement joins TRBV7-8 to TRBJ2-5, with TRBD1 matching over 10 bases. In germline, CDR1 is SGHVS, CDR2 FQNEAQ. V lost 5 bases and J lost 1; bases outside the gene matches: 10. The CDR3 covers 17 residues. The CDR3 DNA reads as TGTGCCAGCAGCCGGAGCCGGACAGGGGGACCCCAAGAGACCCAGTACTTC. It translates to CASSRSRTGGPQETQYF.

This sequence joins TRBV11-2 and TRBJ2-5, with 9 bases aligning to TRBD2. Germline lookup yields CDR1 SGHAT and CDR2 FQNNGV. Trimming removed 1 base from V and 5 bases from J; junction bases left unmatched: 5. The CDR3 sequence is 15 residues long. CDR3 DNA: TGTGCCAGCAGCTTAGGAGCGGGGGGAGTCGAGACCCAGTACTTC. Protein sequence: CASSLGAGGVETQYF.

This chain's CDR3 is CASSASGQRSNYGYTF. The CDR3 nucleotides read TGTGCCAGCAGTGCCTCGGGACAGAGGTCTAACTATGGCTACACCTTC. This sequence joins TRBV6-1 and TRBJ1-2; the match to TRBD1 covers 7 bases. Germline-derived CDR1 and CDR2 are MNHNS and SASEGT. The V and J ends lost 4 bases and 0 bases, in that order; junction bases with no gene match: 8. The CDR3 extends over 16 amino acids.

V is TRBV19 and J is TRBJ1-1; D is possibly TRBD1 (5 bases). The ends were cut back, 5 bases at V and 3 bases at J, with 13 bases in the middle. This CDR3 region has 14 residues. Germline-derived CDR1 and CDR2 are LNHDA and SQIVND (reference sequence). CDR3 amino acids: CASSPQGAYTEAFF. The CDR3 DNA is TGTGCCAGTAGTCCCCAAGGGGCGTACACTGAAGCTTTCTTT.

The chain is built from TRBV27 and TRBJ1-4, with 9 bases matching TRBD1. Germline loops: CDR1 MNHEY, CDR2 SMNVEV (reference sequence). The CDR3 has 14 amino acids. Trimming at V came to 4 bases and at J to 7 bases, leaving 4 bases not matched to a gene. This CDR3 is CASSWDRAGEKLFF. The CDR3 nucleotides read TGTGCCAGCAGTTGGGACAGGGCCGGTGAAAAACTGTTTTTT.

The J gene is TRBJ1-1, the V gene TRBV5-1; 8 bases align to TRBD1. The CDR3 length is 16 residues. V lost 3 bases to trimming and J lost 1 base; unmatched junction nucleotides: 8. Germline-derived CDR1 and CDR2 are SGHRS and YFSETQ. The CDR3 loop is CASSWKLQGENTEAFF. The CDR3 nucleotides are TGCGCCAGCAGCTGGAAATTACAGGGGGAGAACACTGAAGCTTTCTTT.

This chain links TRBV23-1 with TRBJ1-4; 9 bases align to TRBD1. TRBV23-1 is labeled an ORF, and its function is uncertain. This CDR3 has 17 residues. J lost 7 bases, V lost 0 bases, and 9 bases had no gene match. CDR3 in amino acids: CASSQSLWDRVPEKLFF. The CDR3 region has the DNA TGCGCCAGCAGTCAATCGTTGTGGGACAGGGTACCTGAAAAACTGTTTTTT.

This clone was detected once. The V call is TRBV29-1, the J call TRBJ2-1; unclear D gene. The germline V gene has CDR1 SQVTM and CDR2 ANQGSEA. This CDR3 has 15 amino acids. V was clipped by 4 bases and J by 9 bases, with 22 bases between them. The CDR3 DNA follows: TGCAGCGTTGTACTGGGATTTGACGCAGGAACTGAGCAGTTCTTC. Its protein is CSVVLGFDAGTEQFF.